These T cell receptor beta chains were read from a single sample in a study of T-cell reconstitution after alpha-beta-depleted transplantation in children. In TCRdb, the PCR reads were re-called with MiXCR into one record per CDR3 protein. The table has a few hundred thousand distinct CDR3 sequences, around 21% seen once. Sequences were derived from PBMCs from the stem cell graft donor, sampled from the stem cell graft. Receptors were obtained from a human donor who donated a stem cell graft to a child with acute myeloid leukemia. Each CDR3 is given with its conserved first and last residue. The D gene is left open where the match is weak. Rows may omit the clone size; those that give it use once, few, many or a size class.

>TRBD2|many|TRBV25-1|TRBJ2-3
CASSESRTSGGGSTDTQYF
TGTGCCAGCAGTGAAAGTAGGACTAGCGGGGGAGGTTCCACAGATACGCAGTATTTT
>NA|NA|TRBV20-1|TRBJ2-2
CSAPPRNTGELFF
TGCAGTGCCCCGCCTCGGAACACCGGGGAGCTGTTTTTT
>NA|NA|TRBV20-1|TRBJ2-3
CSARDLYTQYF
TGCAGTGCTAGAGACCTTTATACGCAGTATTTT
>NA|NA|TRBV12-3/TRBV12-4|TRBJ2-7
CASSPPGQIYEQYF
TGTGCCAGCTCCCCGCCGGGACAAATCTACGAGCAGTACTTC
>TRBD1|NA|TRBV27|TRBJ1-1
CASSLQGGGEAFF
TGTGCCAGCAGCTTACAGGGGGGGGGTGAAGCTTTCTTT
>NA|many|TRBV20-1|TRBJ2-5
CSARDREETQYF
TGCAGTGCTAGAGATCGAGAAGAGACCCAGTACTTC
>NA|many|TRBV27|TRBJ1-6
CASSPWKRRDSPLHF
TGTGCCAGCAGTCCGTGGAAGAGAAGGGATTCACCCCTCCACTTT
>NA|NA|TRBV5-1|TRBJ2-7
CASRGEGSYEQYF
TGCGCCAGCAGGGGTGAGGGATCCTACGAGCAGTACTTC
>TRBD2|few|TRBV20-1|TRBJ2-7
CSAVRLAGSYEQYF
TGCAGTGCGGTAAGACTAGCGGGAAGCTACGAGCAGTACTTC
>NA|NA|TRBV20-1|TRBJ1-5
CSARYTSGFRPQHF
TGCAGTGCTAGGTATACCTCAGGGTTCCGGCCCCAGCATTTT
>NA|NA|TRBV7-6|TRBJ1-6
CASSPMRGNNSPLHF
TGTGCCAGCAGCCCCATGAGGGGAAACAATTCACCCCTCCACTTT
>NA|few|TRBV7-2|TRBJ2-2
CASSLQSRLGNTGELFF
TGTGCCAGCAGCTTACAGTCTCGGCTGGGGAACACCGGGGAGCTGTTTTTT
>TRBD1|few|TRBV6-1|TRBJ1-4
CASSPDGQAVGEKLFF
TGTGCCAGCAGTCCAGACGGACAGGCCGTGGGGGAAAAACTGTTTTTT
>NA|NA|TRBV7-9|TRBJ2-7
CASSLAGDPPFYEQYF
TGTGCCAGCAGCTTAGCGGGGGACCCCCCTTTCTACGAGCAGTACTTC
>NA|NA|TRBV25-1|TRBJ1-1
CASRTLRTEAFF
TGTGCCAGCAGGACACTGAGGACTGAAGCTTTCTTT
>NA|NA|TRBV5-1|TRBJ1-2
CASSLGAVGGYTF
TGCGCCAGCAGCTTGGGAGCCGTCGGGGGCTACACCTTC
>NA|NA|TRBV15|TRBJ1-4
CATSRYPGSSNEKLFF
TGTGCCACCAGCAGATACCCAGGGTCCTCTAATGAAAAACTGTTTTTT
>NA|few|TRBV12-3/TRBV12-4|TRBJ2-4
CASSVTKNIQYF
TGTGCCAGCAGTGTAACCAAAAACATTCAGTACTTC
>NA|few|TRBV5-1|TRBJ2-7
CASRSPGGNEQYF
TGCGCCAGCAGATCTCCAGGTGGGAACGAGCAGTACTTC
>NA|NA|TRBV7-3|TRBJ2-6
CASSLGAPSGANVLTF
TGTGCCAGCAGCTTAGGGGCTCCTTCTGGGGCCAACGTCCTGACTTTC
>NA|NA|TRBV5-1|TRBJ2-2
CASSLISKVNTGELFF
TGCGCCAGCAGCTTGATCTCGAAGGTGAACACCGGGGAGCTGTTTTTT
>NA|few|TRBV7-2|TRBJ2-3
CASSFSGVGTDTQYF
TGTGCCAGCAGCTTTAGCGGAGTCGGGACAGATACGCAGTATTTT
>NA|NA|TRBV4-1|TRBJ2-2
CASSSVFSSNTGELFF
TGCGCCAGCAGCTCTGTCTTTTCCTCGAACACCGGGGAGCTGTTTTTT
>NA|NA|TRBV20-1|TRBJ1-3
CSADPGSGNTIYF
TGCAGTGCCGATCCGGGCTCTGGAAACACCATATATTTT
>NA|few|TRBV10-3|TRBJ2-7
CAISDFGEGAYEQYF
TGTGCCATCAGTGACTTCGGGGAAGGGGCCTACGAGCAGTACTTC
>NA|NA|TRBV28|TRBJ2-7
CASEGRTRSYEQYF
TGTGCCAGCGAGGGACGGACTCGTTCCTACGAGCAGTACTTC
>TRBD1|NA|TRBV5-1|TRBJ1-1
CASSPTGGDTEAFF
TGCGCCAGCAGCCCGACAGGGGGGGACACTGAAGCTTTCTTT
>TRBD2|NA|TRBV13|TRBJ2-1
CASSTGLAGEGASYNEQFF
TGTGCCAGCAGCACCGGACTAGCGGGAGAAGGAGCTTCCTACAATGAGCAGTTCTTC
>TRBD2|few|TRBV11-2|TRBJ2-5
CASSLVRSLAGVKETQYF
TGTGCCAGCAGCTTAGTTCGGTCCCTAGCGGGAGTTAAAGAGACCCAGTACTTC
>TRBD2|once|TRBV5-1|TRBJ2-1
CASSLAEGSGIWDEQFF
TGCGCCAGCAGCTTGGCCGAGGGGAGCGGGATATGGGATGAGCAGTTCTTC
>NA|NA|TRBV7-8|TRBJ2-1
CASSLAELREQFF
TGTGCCAGCAGCTTAGCGGAGTTGCGTGAGCAGTTCTTC
>NA|NA|TRBV12-3/TRBV12-4|TRBJ2-3
CASSSDIGDTQYF
TGTGCCAGCAGTTCTGATATTGGGGATACGCAGTATTTT
>NA|many|TRBV29-1|TRBJ2-1
CSVEDREQFF
TGCAGCGTTGAAGATCGGGAGCAGTTCTTC
>TRBD2|many|TRBV29-1|TRBJ2-3
CSVGGRATDTQYF
TGCAGCGTTGGCGGGAGGGCCACAGATACGCAGTATTTT
>NA|NA|TRBV4-1|TRBJ2-1
CASSQDRRIPYNEQFF
TGCGCCAGCAGCCAAGATAGAAGAATCCCCTACAATGAGCAGTTCTTC
>NA|few|TRBV27|TRBJ1-6
CASRPGGSYNSPLHF
TGTGCCAGCAGGCCGGGGGGCTCCTATAATTCACCCCTCCACTTT
>NA|many|TRBV20-1|TRBJ2-1
CSASRSNPDNEQFF
TGCAGTGCTAGCCGGTCGAACCCTGACAATGAGCAGTTCTTC
>NA|many|TRBV4-3|TRBJ2-7
CASSQDPAGIGEQYF
TGCGCCAGCAGCCAAGATCCGGCAGGGATTGGGGAGCAGTACTTC
>NA|NA|TRBV6-5|TRBJ2-3
CASSYADDTQYF
TGTGCCAGCAGTTACGCGGACGATACGCAGTATTTT
>NA|many|TRBV6-5|TRBJ1-1
CASSYSIGGEAFF
TGTGCCAGCAGTTACTCGATCGGGGGTGAAGCTTTCTTT
>TRBD1|NA|TRBV5-1|TRBJ1-5
CASSLEPGGGNQPQHF
TGCGCCAGCAGCTTGGAGCCAGGGGGTGGCAATCAGCCCCAGCATTTT
>TRBD1|many|TRBV12-3/TRBV12-4|TRBJ1-3
CASSKGASGNTIYF
TGTGCCAGCAGTAAGGGGGCCTCTGGAAACACCATATATTTT